Following are 2 T cell receptor beta chains from one sample sequenced in a study of blood T cell repertoires in COVID-19. Only in-frame clones appear in the TCRdb table, and some are missing; sequencing was by immunoSEQ multiplex PCR. The repertoire holds roughly 99,000 clones, with 90% to 95% as singletons. The source material was peripheral blood. Source of these receptors: a woman aged 30 to 39 with acute or convalescent COVID-19.

The rearrangement joins TRBV7-9 to TRBJ2-7, with TRBD1 matching over 7 bases. The CDR3 length is 15 residues. The V gene's germline CDR1 is SEHNR and CDR2 FQNEAQ (reference sequence). V dropped 0 bases and J dropped 2; count of bases not matched to a gene: 4. This CDR3 is CASSLAGTEAYEQYF. CDR3 nucleotides: TGTGCCAGCAGCTTAGCCGGGACAGAGGCCTACGAGCAGTACTTC.

CDR3 protein: CASSLAGNTGELFF. DNA for the CDR3: TGTGCCAGCAGCTTGGCCGGGAACACCGGGGAGCTGTTTTTT. This chain connects TRBV5-6 to TRBJ2-2, with D uncertain. Germline V CDR1 and CDR2: SGHDT, YYEEEE. The CDR3 is 14 amino acids. Trimming left V 0 bases short and J 1 base short, with 4 bases between.